A selection of T cell receptor beta chains follows, all from one sample in a study of identifying expanded T cells in peripheral blood. Generated by immunoSEQ multiplex PCR, the TCRdb table keeps only in-frame clones and is missing some. Among more than 85,000 clones, 88% were seen once, and the ten largest hold about 7.7%. The sample taken for sequencing was blood. The receptors originated from a person between 18 and 75 years old in good health. Each CDR3 is given with its conserved first and last residue. Fields, in order: V gene, J gene, CDR3 protein.

TRBV6-5	TRBJ1-1	CASRLQGHTEAFF
TRBV9	TRBJ2-1	CASSVEEGSGYSYNEQFF
TRBV7-6	TRBJ2-1	CASSPHHGAGNEQFF
TRBV11-2	TRBJ2-7	CASSLDPGGIRTEQYF
TRBV7-9	TRBJ2-5	CASTWTGKEETQYF
TRBV11-1	TRBJ1-4	CASSTQGGTNEKLFF
TRBV2	TRBJ2-3	CASSAMTGFSDTQYF
TRBV25-1	TRBJ2-6	CASSEVFRGANVLTF
TRBV5-1	TRBJ2-5	CASSPSGETQYF
TRBV6-6	TRBJ1-1	CASSYSGYRGTEAFF
TRBV29-1	TRBJ2-7	CSARHGNHEQYF
TRBV19	TRBJ1-4	CASSPRTATNEKLFF
TRBV6-1	TRBJ2-1	CASSEGRGILYNEQFF
TRBV5-6	TRBJ1-1	CASSFSGTEAFF
TRBV5-6	TRBJ2-7	CASQAGVAYEQYF
TRBV28	TRBJ1-5	CASSPQDRTLASNQPQHF
TRBV5-4	TRBJ2-3	CASSPSGGAGDTQYF
TRBV7-9	TRBJ2-5	CASSHWAGLAGEGETQYF
TRBV5-1	TRBJ1-1	CASSLWGANTEAFF
TRBV28	TRBJ1-5	CASSPSGRGDQPQHF
TRBV7-6	TRBJ2-7	CASSLGRWSSYEQYF
TRBV7-9	TRBJ2-1	CASSFMAGTGGNEQFF